The 8 T cell receptor beta chains presented below share a single source sample, sequenced in a study of control samples from healthy donors and cancer patients. This table comes from immunoSEQ multiplex PCR, and its TCRdb copy is limited to in-frame clones, with some not included. The table includes about 75,000 clones, around 94% detected once. Sequencing used blood. Every receptor here comes from a woman aged 40 to 50 in good health.

The V call is TRBV6-2 or TRBV6-3, the J call TRBJ1-1; no definite D call. The CDR3 is 14 residues long. Trimming shortened V by 1 base and J by 0 bases, and 6 bases separated the two germline ends. Germline V gives CDR1 MNHEY, CDR2 SVGEGT. The CDR3 protein is CASSYYDMNTEAFF. The CDR3 DNA follows: TGTGCCAGCAGTTACTATGACATGAACACTGAAGCTTTCTTT.

The chain has TRBV5-6 and TRBJ1-2, with 7 bases aligning to TRBD1. The CDR3 is 15 amino acids. Germline CDR1 and CDR2: SGHDT and YYEEEE. Trimming cost V 0 bases and J 1 base; bases outside gene matches: 3. The CDR3 DNA reads TGTGCCAGCAGCTTGGAGGGACAGATTAACTATGGCTACACCTTC. Amino acid sequence: CASSLEGQINYGYTF.

J is TRBJ2-5 and V is TRBV5-4; TRBD1 is a possible D gene (5 bases). V was shortened by 4 bases and J by 5 bases, with 9 bases between the two germline ends. The germline V gene encodes CDR1 SGHNT and CDR2 YYREEE (reference sequence). The CDR3 sequence is 12 residues long. The CDR3 sequence is CASSRPGETQYF. The CDR3 DNA is TGTGCCAGCAGCCGCCCAGGGGAGACCCAGTACTTC. Supplemented by reference TRBV5-4 and TRBJ2-5, the full variable domain reads ETGVTQSPTHLIKTRGQQVTLRCSSQSGHNTVSWYQQALGQGPQFIFQYYREEENGRGNFPPRFSGLQFPNYSSELNVNALELDDSALYLCASSRPGETQYFGPGTRLLVL.

The chain joins TRBV5-6 to TRBJ1-1; perhaps TRBD1 as D (6 bases). V was shortened by 4 bases and J by 4 bases, with 11 bases between the two germline ends. The V gene's germline CDR1 is SGHDT and CDR2 YYEEEE. The CDR3 is 13 residues long. CDR3 amino acids: CASSPRGFTEAFF. The CDR3 bases are TGTGCCAGCAGCCCCAGGGGCTTCACTGAAGCTTTCTTT.

In its sample, this clone was seen a few times. The chain carries TRBV7-2 and TRBJ2-5, with 8 nucleotides matching TRBD2. Trimming took 1 base from V and 3 from J; bases not matched to a gene: 10. The germline V gene encodes CDR1 SGHTA and CDR2 FQGNSA. CDR3 length: 17 amino acids. The CDR3 protein is CASSLGPRGGDKETQYF. The DNA of the CDR3 is TGTGCCAGCAGCTTAGGACCCCGGGGGGGGGACAAAGAGACCCAGTACTTC.

CDR3 sequence (DNA): TGCGCCAGCAGCGGACAGGGGGCAGCTGAAGCTTTCTTT. The encoded protein is CASSGQGAAEAFF. The gene calls are TRBV5-1 and TRBJ1-1; 11 bases are a match to TRBD1. CDR1 is SGHRS and CDR2 is YFSETQ in the germline V gene. The CDR3 spans 13 residues. V lost 4 bases and J lost 6; bases outside the gene matches: 2.

This clone was observed once. V is TRBV11-2 and J is TRBJ2-7; possibly TRBD1 or TRBD2 for D (5 bases each). CDR3 length: 14 amino acids. V was clipped by 5 bases and J by 1 base, with 12 bases between them. CDR1 and CDR2 from the germline V gene are SGHAT and FQNNGV. The CDR3 spells CASSPLGGSYEQYF. The CDR3 bases are TGTGCCAGCAGCCCCCTTGGGGGTTCCTACGAGCAGTACTTC.

This chain connects TRBV28 to TRBJ1-1; 9 bases fit TRBD1. This CDR3 spans 13 amino acids. The J segment lost 10 bases and the V segment lost 5 bases, leaving 8 bases of the junction unmatched. Germline V gene data show CDR1 as MDHEN and CDR2 as SYDVKM. The CDR3 DNA reads TGTGCCAGCAGTCCTGGACAGGGGAGGGTAGCTTTCTTT. Its translation: CASSPGQGRVAFF.